This TCR beta chain was recorded in a study of OX40 agonist ivuxolimab in advanced cancers. Overall study: A history of anti-PD-1, anti-PD-L1 or anti-CTLA-4 therapy was acceptable, and roughly 40% had some.

On this clone: Its cognate antigen is unknown.

With baseline, cycle 4 day 1, and cycle 7 day 1 as timepoints, blood was sampled. CDR3 length: 15 amino acids. The germline CDR1 and CDR2 sequences are SGDLS and YYNGEE. Trimming took 0 bases from V and 1 from J, leaving 10 bases between them. Profiling relied on immunoSEQ multiplex PCR, and the TCRdb table lists in-frame clones only, not all of them. In the table there are about 48,000 clones, about 87% of which are singletons. Study-level findings and limits: Determination of antigen specificity was not performed for the expanded peripheral T cells. The study found that CD8+ T cells averaged more expanded clones than CD4+.

The sequencing used CD4+ or CD8+ T cells sorted from blood, collected in a trial of the OX40 agonist ivuxolimab. This sequence originates from an adult with an advanced solid tumor such as melanoma, head and neck, liver or kidney cancer. This chain connects TRBV9 to TRBJ2-5; possibly TRBD2 for D (6 bases). As DNA, the CDR3 is TGTGCCAGCAGCGTAGAAGGACTACTCCAAGAGACCCAGTACTTC. This gives the protein CASSVEGLLQETQYF.